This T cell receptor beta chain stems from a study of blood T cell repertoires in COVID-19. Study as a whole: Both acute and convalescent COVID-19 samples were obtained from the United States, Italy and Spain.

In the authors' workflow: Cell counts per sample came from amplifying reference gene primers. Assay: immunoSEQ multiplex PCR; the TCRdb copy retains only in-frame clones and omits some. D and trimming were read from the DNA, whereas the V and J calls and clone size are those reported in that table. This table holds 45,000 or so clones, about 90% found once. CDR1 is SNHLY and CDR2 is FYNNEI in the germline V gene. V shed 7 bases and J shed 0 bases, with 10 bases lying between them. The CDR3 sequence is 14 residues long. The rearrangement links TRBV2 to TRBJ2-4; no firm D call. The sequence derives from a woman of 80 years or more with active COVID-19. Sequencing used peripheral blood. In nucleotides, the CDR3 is TGTGCCAGCAAGCAAGAGCTAGCCAAAAACATTCAGTACTTC. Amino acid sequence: CASKQELAKNIQYF.